This T cell receptor (beta chain) appears in the sequencing data of a study of T cell responses to AZD1222 COVID-19 vaccine (dated by TCRdb to about 2021). A note on the overall study: A total of 230 to 250 trial participants underwent TCR sequencing, of whom nearly 210 had received two doses of AZD1222 and approximately 25 had received two doses of the MenACWY control vaccine. Trial participants were enrolled by age into subgroups of 18-55, 56-69 and 70-plus years, and around 150, 29 and 61 TCR-sequenced participants, respectively, were included in these subgroups.

CDR1 and CDR2, looked up from the germline V gene, are LGHNT and FRNRAP. Cut back by 1 base and 4 bases, the V and J ends lie 5 bases apart. The CDR3 measures 12 amino acids from cysteine to phenylalanine. Only the CDR3 DNA stays, 36 bases, in frame from base 1. What the time point label conveys for this sample: about 28 days (+/-7) after the second vaccine dose. Because spike-specific TCR depth and breadth did not differ between the two schedules, AZD1222 recipients who got a second dose at roughly 4 weeks were pooled with those who got a second dose at roughly 12 weeks. Samples from vaccinated people were obtained from the UK trials COV001 and COV002, which included a single-blind randomized controlled phase 2/3 trial of AZD1222 (ChAdOx1 nCoV-19) in healthy adults. Trial participant PBMC samples were collected at day 0 and day 28 after the second dose for TCRbeta chain sequencing. The CDR3 regions of human TCRbeta chains were analyzed by immunosequencing. Per the original workflow: Repertoire TCRs were matched against a reference library of SARS-CoV-2-specific TCRs generated with the MIRA antigen-specificity platform. Breadth was defined as the fraction of unique TCRs that were SARS-CoV-2-associated. Depth was defined as the fraction of total T cells that were SARS-CoV-2-associated. Using the MIRA data, each spike-specific TCR was mapped to the spike region that the TCR reacts to and placed in a CD4 or CD8 class. Log10-transformed breadth and depth values were compared by one-way ANOVA with Sidak's multiple comparisons tests. The clones in this table, taken by TCRdb from immuneACCESS, are in-frame only. Not every clone is retained; where verified, under half of the shortfall comes from an unresolved V gene, and the cause of the rest is unknown. That table supplies the V and J calls and clone size; D and trimming were determined from the DNA. The sample has about 150,000 clones on record, 90% of them singletons. About 1.6% of the sample is in the top ten clones.

With respect to this clone: Its target antigen remains unknown. Base qualities are not recorded, but no much larger clone differs from it by a single base.

What the study reported, not specific to this receptor: Because no day 14 peak-response samples were available, the repertoires could be characterized only after the peak T cell response. Nearly half of unique spike-specific TCRs reportedly recognized epitopes outside regions mutated in the B.1.351 and B.1.1.7 variants. The 56-69-year group was small, and its depth increase did not reach significance, likely because of low power. After two AZD1222 doses, both the breadth and the depth of spike-specific TCRs were significantly higher than at day 0 and than in MenACWY recipients. Most participants were white British and females outnumbered males, and the authors suggested that clonal diversity may have been underestimated. The vaccine-associated CD4 TCRs covered the entire spike protein, and the dominant responses fell in regions 160-218 and 743-854. Only five to seven AZD1222 recipients were SARS-CoV-2 seropositive at baseline, limiting conclusions about previously exposed vaccinees.

The sequence links TRBV12-5 to TRBJ2-7; a tentative D call is TRBD1 (5 bases match). This specimen consisted of peripheral blood, obtained 28 days after the second AZD1222 dose. This TCR derives from an adult who received the AZD1222 COVID-19 vaccine. The DNA reads TGTGCTAGTGGTTTGGGACAGTACGAGCAGTACTTC. Its protein is CASGLGQYEQYF.